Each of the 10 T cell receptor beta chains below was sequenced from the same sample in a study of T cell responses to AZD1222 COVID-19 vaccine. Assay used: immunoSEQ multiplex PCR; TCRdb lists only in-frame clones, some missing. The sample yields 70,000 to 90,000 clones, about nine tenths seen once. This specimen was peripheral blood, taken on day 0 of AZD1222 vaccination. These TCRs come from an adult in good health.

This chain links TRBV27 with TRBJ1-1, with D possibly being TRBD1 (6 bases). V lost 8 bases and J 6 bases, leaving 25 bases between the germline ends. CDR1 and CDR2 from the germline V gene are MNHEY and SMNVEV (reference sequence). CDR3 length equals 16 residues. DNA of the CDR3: TGTGCCAGCTCCAGAGCGGGACACAAAAGCACCGCTGAAGCTTTCTTT. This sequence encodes CASSRAGHKSTAEAFF.

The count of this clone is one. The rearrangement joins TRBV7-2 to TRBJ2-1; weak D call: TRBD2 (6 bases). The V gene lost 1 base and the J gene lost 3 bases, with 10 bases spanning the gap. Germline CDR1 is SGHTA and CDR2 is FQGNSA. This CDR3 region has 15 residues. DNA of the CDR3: TGTGCCAGCAGCTTAGGCGCCGGGGGCTACAATGAGCAGTTCTTC. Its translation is CASSLGAGGYNEQFF.

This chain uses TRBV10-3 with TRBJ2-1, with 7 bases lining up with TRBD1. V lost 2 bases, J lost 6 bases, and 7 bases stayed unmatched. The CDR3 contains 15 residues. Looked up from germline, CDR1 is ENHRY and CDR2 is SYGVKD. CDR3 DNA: TGTGCCATCAGTGAGCAGTTGACAGGGTCCAATGAGCAGTTCTTC. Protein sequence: CAISEQLTGSNEQFF.

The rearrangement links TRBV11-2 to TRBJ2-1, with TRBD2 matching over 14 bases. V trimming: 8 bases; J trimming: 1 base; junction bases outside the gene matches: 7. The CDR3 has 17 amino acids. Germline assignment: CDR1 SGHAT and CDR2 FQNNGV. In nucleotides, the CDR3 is TGTGCCAGCCAAGGGACTAGCGGGAGCCTATCCTACAATGAGCAGTTCTTC. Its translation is CASQGTSGSLSYNEQFF.

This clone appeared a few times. CDR3 in amino acids: CASSLGSTINYGYTF. DNA for the CDR3: TGTGCCAGCAGCTTGGGTAGTACCATTAACTATGGCTACACCTTC. This chain joins TRBV7-8 and TRBJ1-2; no definite D call. Looked up from germline, CDR1 is SGHVS and CDR2 is FQNEAQ. This CDR3 spans 15 amino acids. V lost 3 bases and J lost 1, with 12 bases in between.

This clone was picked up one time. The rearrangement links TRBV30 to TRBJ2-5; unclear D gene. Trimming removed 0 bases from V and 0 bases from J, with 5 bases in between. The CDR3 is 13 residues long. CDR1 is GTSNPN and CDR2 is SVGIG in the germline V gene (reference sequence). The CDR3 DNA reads TGTGCCTGGAGTGTGGGCTACCAAGAGACCCAGTACTTC. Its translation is CAWSVGYQETQYF. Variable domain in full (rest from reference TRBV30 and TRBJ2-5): SQTIHQWPATLVQPVGSPLSLECTVEGTSNPNLYWYRQAAGRGLQLLFYSVGIGQISSEVPQNLSASRPQDRQFILSSKKLLLSDSGFYLCAWSVGYQETQYFGPGTRLLVL.

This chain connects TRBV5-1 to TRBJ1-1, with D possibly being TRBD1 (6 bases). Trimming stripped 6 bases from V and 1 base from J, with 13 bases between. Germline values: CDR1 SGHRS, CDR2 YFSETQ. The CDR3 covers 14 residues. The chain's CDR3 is CASKGDTTNTEAFF. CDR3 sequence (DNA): TGCGCCAGCAAGGGGGACACCACGAACACTGAAGCTTTCTTT.

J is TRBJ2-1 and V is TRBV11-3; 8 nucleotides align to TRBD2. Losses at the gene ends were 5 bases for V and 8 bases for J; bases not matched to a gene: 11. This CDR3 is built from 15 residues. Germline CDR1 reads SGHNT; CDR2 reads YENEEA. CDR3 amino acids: CASSAGRGGSHEQFF. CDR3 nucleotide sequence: TGTGCCAGCAGCGCTGGGCGCGGGGGGTCCCATGAGCAGTTCTTC.

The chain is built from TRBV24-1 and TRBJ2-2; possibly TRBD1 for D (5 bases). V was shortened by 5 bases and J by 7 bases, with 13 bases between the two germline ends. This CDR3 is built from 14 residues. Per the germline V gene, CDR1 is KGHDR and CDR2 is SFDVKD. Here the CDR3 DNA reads TGTGCCACCAGTGCCACGACAGATAGCGGGGAGCTGTTTTTT. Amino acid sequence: CATSATTDSGELFF.

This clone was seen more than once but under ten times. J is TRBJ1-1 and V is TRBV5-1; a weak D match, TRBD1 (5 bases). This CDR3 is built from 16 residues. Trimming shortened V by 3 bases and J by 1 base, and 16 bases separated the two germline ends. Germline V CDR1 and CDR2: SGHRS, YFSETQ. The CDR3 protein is CASSSDTGPPNTEAFF. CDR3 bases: TGCGCCAGCAGCTCTGACACGGGGCCTCCGAACACTGAAGCTTTCTTT.